The rows below give T cell receptor beta chains drawn from one sample of a study of shared clonotypes between healthy human individuals. The method was immunoSEQ multiplex PCR; TCRdb's version includes in-frame clones alone and lacks a portion of them. The repertoire holds roughly 490,000 clones, approximately 80% seen once, with over 10% in the top ten. The specimen sequenced was PBMCs. Receptors were obtained from a woman in her thirties or forties in good health. Some clones in this sample may be carry-over from other donors' samples. Each CDR3 is given with its conserved first and last residue. D genes are given only for firm matches. Size values are once, few and many counts, or a class for expanded clones, and some rows have none.

TRBV28	-	-	12	TRBJ2-4	CASAGRINIQYF	TGTGCCAGCGCTGGCAGGATAAACATTCAGTACTTC
TRBV7-2	-	-	18	TRBJ2-7	CASSLSSTGFGSRYEQYF	TGTGCCAGCAGCTTATCTTCAACAGGGTTTGGAAGCCGGTACGAGCAGTACTTC
TRBV20-1	-	many	11	TRBJ2-7	CSASLSYEQYF	TGCAGTGCTAGTCTCTCCTACGAGCAGTACTTC
TRBV2	-	-	13	TRBJ1-1	CASRIQRNTEAFF	TGTGCCAGCAGGATACAGAGGAACACTGAAGCTTTCTTT
TRBV6-6	TRBD2	-	14	TRBJ2-1	CASSPGLAIGEQFF	TGTGCCAGCAGTCCGGGACTAGCAATTGGCGAGCAGTTCTTC
TRBV28	TRBD1	-	14	TRBJ1-4	CASNLQGAGEKLFF	TGTGCCAGCAATTTACAGGGGGCGGGTGAAAAACTGTTTTTT
TRBV7-2	TRBD1	-	13	TRBJ2-7	CASSTQTGDEQYF	TGTGCCAGCAGCACCCAGACAGGGGACGAGCAGTACTTC
TRBV2	-	-	11	TRBJ2-1	CASSGEYEQFF	TGTGCCAGCAGTGGGGAATATGAGCAGTTCTTC
TRBV11-2	TRBD1	-	15	TRBJ2-5	CASRGRTGGQETQYF	TGTGCCAGCAGAGGTCGGACAGGGGGCCAAGAGACCCAGTACTTC
TRBV30	-	-	13	TRBJ1-1	CAWSYGLNTEAFF	TGTGCCTGGAGTTACGGCCTGAACACTGAAGCTTTCTTT
TRBV14	-	few	13	TRBJ2-3	CASSPLRVRGAYF	TGTGCCAGCAGCCCCCTAAGGGTACGAGGGGCGTATTTT
TRBV15	TRBD1	-	16	TRBJ1-5	CATRKQPGTVYQPQHF	TGTGCCACCCGGAAGCAACCCGGGACAGTATATCAGCCCCAGCATTTT
TRBV7-8	TRBD2	once	16	TRBJ2-7	CASSLEATSGTYEQYF	TGTGCCAGCAGCTTAGAGGCGACTAGCGGAACCTACGAGCAGTACTTC
TRBV2	TRBD1	few	12	TRBJ1-1	CACTQGYTEAFF	TGTGCCTGTACACAGGGGTACACTGAAGCTTTCTTT
TRBV6-1	-	-	12	TRBJ2-7	CASSEVRYEQYF	TGTGCCAGCAGTGAAGTGAGGTACGAGCAGTACTTC
TRBV11-3	-	once	14	TRBJ2-5	CASSPTASIKTQYF	TGTGCCAGCAGCCCAACCGCTAGCATCAAGACCCAGTACTTC
TRBV7-9	TRBD2	-	16	TRBJ2-7	CASSPRGDPRPGEQYF	TGTGCCAGCAGCCCCCGGGGGGACCCCAGGCCGGGGGAGCAGTACTTC
TRBV28	TRBD1	-	15	TRBJ1-2	CASRRAGQPNYGYTF	TGTGCCAGCAGACGGGCGGGACAGCCTAACTATGGCTACACCTTC
TRBV9	-	-	14	TRBJ2-5	CASSPKMVQETQYF	TGTGCCAGCAGCCCCAAAATGGTGCAAGAGACCCAGTACTTC
TRBV5-1	-	-	15	TRBJ2-1	CASSLDNGFGGEQFF	TGCGCCAGCAGCTTGGACAATGGATTCGGTGGTGAGCAGTTCTTC